The entry that follows covers one T cell receptor beta chain sequence. The V end was cut by 0 bases, the J end by 4 bases, with 12 bases between. CDR1 and CDR2 (germline): SGHTS, YDEGEE. The CDR3 is 15 amino acids. The record originates from a study of cytomegalovirus exposure and HLA in healthy donors. The primer mix had 60 Vbeta and 13 Jbeta primers. Sequencing used immunoSEQ multiplex PCR; TCRdb keeps in-frame clones, though not all of them. Here the sample spans about 110,000 clones, more than 70% being singletons. The TCR originated in a man younger than 35 in good health and CMV-seronegative. This chain uses TRBV5-8 with TRBJ2-3; weak D call: TRBD2 (5 bases). Sequenced: PBMCs. The CDR3 reads CASSLGTHQADTQYF. CDR3 in DNA: TGTGCCAGCAGCTTGGGGACTCACCAGGCAGATACGCAGTATTTT.